This T cell receptor (beta chain) was obtained from a study of blood T cell repertoires in COVID-19. The assay was immunoSEQ multiplex PCR, and TCRdb's table has in-frame clones only and misses some. The sample holds fewer than 250,000 clones, around 86% seen once. From germline, CDR1 is SGHNT and CDR2 YYREEE (reference sequence). V was cut by 4 bases and J by 6 bases, with 20 bases left in between. The CDR3 contains 16 residues. Enrolled through a virtual design, the participants were between roughly 18 and 90 years of age and came from 24 US areas. Cohort 3 donors were reported recovered after two negative PCRs, clearance, or symptom resolution.

The TCR comes from a woman between 45 and 60 years old who had recovered from COVID-19. The specimen was PBMCs or T cells enriched from blood (not recorded which). V is TRBV5-4 and J is TRBJ2-4; D perhaps matches TRBD1 (8 bases). The CDR3 sequence is CASSKGGQGGGNIQYF. The CDR3 coding sequence is TGTGCCAGCAGCAAGGGTGGACAGGGAGGGGGAAACATTCAGTACTTC.